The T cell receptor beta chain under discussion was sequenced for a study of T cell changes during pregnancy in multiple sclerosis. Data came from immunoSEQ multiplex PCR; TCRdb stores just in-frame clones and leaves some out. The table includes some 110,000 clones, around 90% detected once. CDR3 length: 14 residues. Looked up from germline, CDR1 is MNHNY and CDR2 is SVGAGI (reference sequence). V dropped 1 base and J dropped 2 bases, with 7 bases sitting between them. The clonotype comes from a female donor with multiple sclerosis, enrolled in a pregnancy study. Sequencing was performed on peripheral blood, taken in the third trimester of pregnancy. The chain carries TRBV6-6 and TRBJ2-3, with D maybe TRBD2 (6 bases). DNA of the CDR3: TGTGCCAGCAGTTACTTGGGACTCACAGATACGCAGTATTTT. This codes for CASSYLGLTDTQYF.